The T cell receptor (beta chain) described here comes from a study of blood T cell repertoires in COVID-19. On the study more broadly: PBMCs, B-cell-depleted T cells, or T cells provided the cDNA or gDNA that made up the material.

Original data processing: Amplification of reference gene primers was used by the study to estimate nucleated cell counts. TCRdb's table, derived via immunoSEQ multiplex PCR, lists solely in-frame clones and lacks some. That table supplies the V and J calls and clone size; D and trimming were determined from the DNA. The sample shows about 170,000 clones, roughly four fifths of them seen only once. V was shortened by 4 bases and J by 2 bases, with 3 bases between the two germline ends. The V gene's germline CDR1 is GTSNPN and CDR2 SVGIG (reference sequence). CDR3 length equals 12 residues. Seattle patients were enrolled while actively infected and followed longitudinally.

Specimen: peripheral blood. The chain combines TRBV30 with TRBJ2-6; no definite D call. The receptor was derived from a woman older than 75 with COVID-19, enrolled during active disease. CDR3 coding DNA: TGTGCCTGGACGGCTGGGGCCAACGTCCTGACTTTC. Its translation is CAWTAGANVLTF.